A single sample gave rise to the 21 T cell receptor beta chains below, sequenced in a study of blood T cell repertoires in COVID-19. Libraries were prepared by immunoSEQ multiplex PCR; TCRdb keeps only in-frame clonotypes and omits some of them. The sample has some 200,000 clones; about four fifths are singletons. The sequenced sample consisted of peripheral blood. The receptors shown here come from a woman in her thirties or forties with acute or convalescent COVID-19.

The chain uses TRBV6-1 and TRBJ1-5; the D is unclear. Trimming stripped 3 bases from V and 9 bases from J, with 3 bases between. Germline lookup yields CDR1 MNHNS and CDR2 SASEGT. The CDR3 consists of 10 residues. The CDR3 protein is CASSDRPQHF. The CDR3 bases are TGTGCCAGCAGTGATCGGCCCCAGCATTTT.

The rearrangement links TRBV27 to TRBJ2-1; possibly TRBD2 for D (6 bases). The CDR3 spans 11 residues. Germline CDR1 is MNHEY and CDR2 is SMNVEV (reference sequence). V was clipped by 5 bases and J by 10 bases, with 9 bases between them. CDR3: CASSLSGEQFF. CDR3 DNA: TGTGCCAGCAGTCTGAGCGGGGAGCAGTTCTTC.

This clone showed up just once. The chain combines TRBV5-1 with TRBJ2-7; 12 nucleotides align to TRBD2. The CDR3 has 17 amino acids. V dropped 2 bases and J dropped 0; count of bases not matched to a gene: 6. Germline values: CDR1 SGHRS, CDR2 YFSETQ. The CDR3 DNA is TGCGCCAGCAGCTTCCCCACTAGCGGGGGGAACTCCTACGAGCAGTACTTC. Its translation is CASSFPTSGGNSYEQYF.

CDR3 DNA sequence: TGTGCCAGCTCACCCCAAGGGACAGTCGGTCAGCCCCAGCATTTT. Its protein is CASSPQGTVGQPQHF. This chain connects TRBV18 to TRBJ1-5, with 7 nucleotides matching TRBD1. The CDR3 covers 15 residues. The trim removed 3 bases at V and 6 bases at J, leaving 8 bases unmatched. Germline CDR1 reads KGHSH; CDR2 reads LQKENI.

The J gene is TRBJ2-1, the V gene TRBV19; perhaps TRBD2 as D (5 bases). The CDR3 sequence is 12 residues long. Germline-derived CDR1 and CDR2 are LNHDA and SQIVND (reference sequence). V was trimmed by 7 bases and J by 7 bases, leaving 11 bases between them. DNA of the CDR3: TGTGCCAGTACAGGACTGGGGAATGAGCAGTTCTTC. Amino acid sequence: CASTGLGNEQFF.

The chain employs TRBV5-6 and TRBJ1-4; D might be TRBD1 (6 bases). The CDR3 runs 19 residues. Germline lookup yields CDR1 SGHDT and CDR2 YYEEEE. The V gene lost 0 bases and the J gene lost 3 bases, with 21 bases spanning the gap. The CDR3: CASSLAGDGPRGPNEKLFF. The DNA for the CDR3 is TGTGCCAGCAGCTTGGCCGGGGACGGACCCAGGGGTCCTAATGAAAAACTGTTTTTT.

This chain uses TRBV7-8 with TRBJ1-6; 7 bases agree with TRBD1. The CDR3 spans 16 residues. CDR1 is SGHVS and CDR2 is FQNEAQ in the germline V gene. Trimming removed 5 bases from V and 3 bases from J; junction bases left unmatched: 7. The CDR3 spells CASSPTGIDYNSPLHF. DNA for the CDR3: TGTGCCAGCAGCCCGACAGGGATCGACTATAATTCACCCCTCCACTTT.

The chain employs TRBV7-8 and TRBJ2-3; 8 bases align to TRBD2. Losses at the gene ends were 1 base for V and 2 bases for J; bases not matched to a gene: 2. Germline-derived CDR1 and CDR2 are SGHVS and FQNEAQ. CDR3 length equals 15 residues. As DNA, the CDR3 is TGTGCCAGCAGCTTAGGTAGCGGGGACACAGATACGCAGTATTTT. This encodes CASSLGSGDTDTQYF.

The V gene is TRBV5-1, the J gene TRBJ2-3; the D gene is possibly TRBD2 (5 bases). Looked up from germline, CDR1 is SGHRS and CDR2 is YFSETQ. Trimming cost V 4 bases and J 6 bases, with 15 bases left between them. The CDR3 length is 14 residues. This chain's CDR3 is CASSPYEGLDTQYF. In DNA form, the CDR3 reads TGCGCCAGCAGCCCCTACGAGGGTTTGGATACGCAGTATTTT.

The gene calls are TRBV10-3 and TRBJ1-2, with D maybe TRBD1 (5 bases). This CDR3 region has 13 residues. Germline CDR1 and CDR2: ENHRY and SYGVKD. The germline V and J ends were trimmed by 6 bases and 8 bases, with 16 bases remaining between them. The CDR3 protein is CAIRVLTGSGYTF. The CDR3 nucleotides are TGTGCCATCAGGGTCCTTACAGGCTCGGGCTACACCTTC.

CDR3 in amino acids: CSVGGSADSPLHF. As DNA, the CDR3 is TGCAGCGTTGGGGGCAGTGCTGACTCACCCCTCCACTTT. The rearrangement joins TRBV29-1 to TRBJ1-6; D may be TRBD1 (5 bases). Germline CDR1 and CDR2: SQVTM and ANQGSEA. V lost 4 bases to trimming and J lost 10 bases, with 14 bases between them. This CDR3 has 13 amino acids.

To note about this clone: Its ends do not fully match the called genes, so a read error is possible. The chain couples TRBV28 to TRBJ1-3, with D maybe TRBD1 (5 bases). The CDR3 sequence is 14 residues long. From germline, CDR1 is MDHEN and CDR2 SYDVKM. The DNA for the CDR3 is TGTGCCAGCAGTTTCAGGGCCTCTCGAAACACCATATATTTT. It yields the protein CASSFRASRNTIYF.

V usage is TRBV12-3 or TRBV12-4 and J usage is TRBJ1-2; D is uncertain. The CDR3 has 13 amino acids. V dropped 6 bases and J dropped 1 base, with 9 bases sitting between them. CDR3 sequence (DNA): TGTGCCAGCAGCGTACAGATTAACTATGGCTACACCTTC. It codes for CASSVQINYGYTF.

The chain carries TRBV3-1 (or the pseudogene TRBV3-2) and TRBJ2-2, with unresolved D. V lost 1 base to trimming and J lost 3 bases, with 12 bases between them. The CDR3 loop spans 16 amino acids. CDR1 is LGHDT, CDR2 YNNKEL, per germline (reference sequence). The DNA of the CDR3 is TGTGCCAGCAGCCAAGGGTTTAGCTCCTACACCGGGGAGCTGTTTTTT. Translated, it gives CASSQGFSSYTGELFF.

The V and J genes are TRBV11-3 and TRBJ2-1; 8 bases match TRBD2. Germline CDR1 and CDR2: SGHNT and YENEEA. Trimming at V came to 4 bases and at J to 9 bases, leaving 14 bases not matched to a gene. CDR3 length equals 16 residues. CDR3 DNA: TGTGCCAGCAGCTCCGCTTTCGGGGGGGGCCAGGGTGAGCAGTTCTTC. It codes for CASSSAFGGGQGEQFF.

The chain is built from TRBV11-2 and TRBJ1-2, with 8 positions matching TRBD1. CDR3 length: 13 amino acids. The junction had 8 bases not matched to a gene; V was cut back by 6 bases and J by 8 bases. Germline CDR1 SGHAT, CDR2 FQNNGV. This CDR3 reads CASRPDRDGGYTF. Written as DNA, the CDR3 is TGTGCCAGCAGACCGGACAGGGATGGAGGCTACACCTTC.

The CDR3 coding sequence is TGTGCCAGCAGCGCGACCTTCCTAGGGGGCCCCTTAGCTGGGGCCAACGTCCTGACTTTC. As protein: CASSATFLGGPLAGANVLTF. This rearrangement joins TRBV13 to TRBJ2-6; 7 bases map to TRBD1. The germline V gene has CDR1 PRHDT and CDR2 FYEKMQ (reference sequence). The CDR3 totals 20 residues. Trimming at V came to 5 bases and at J to 2 bases, leaving 18 bases not matched to a gene.

The V and J genes are TRBV13 and TRBJ1-5; TRBD1 matches 8 bases. The V and J ends lost 1 base and 1 base, in that order; junction bases with no gene match: 3. The CDR3 sequence is 16 residues long. Germline CDR1 PRHDT, CDR2 FYEKMQ (reference sequence). CDR3 protein: CASSLAGGHSNQPQHF. In DNA form, the CDR3 reads TGTGCCAGCAGCTTAGCAGGGGGCCACAGCAATCAGCCCCAGCATTTT.

The chain couples TRBV28 to TRBJ2-1; D is unresolved. This CDR3 is built from 13 residues. Germline CDR1 reads MDHEN; CDR2 reads SYDVKM. The V end lost 6 bases, the J end lost 0 bases, and 6 bases lay between the germline ends. CDR3: CASSRSSYNEQFF. CDR3 bases: TGTGCCAGCAGCCGTAGCTCCTACAATGAGCAGTTCTTC.

The chain combines TRBV10-3 with TRBJ2-1, with TRBD1 identical over 7 bases. The CDR3 is made up of 15 amino acids. Unmatched junction bases numbered 18, after V lost 3 bases and J lost 16 bases. Looked up from germline, CDR1 is ENHRY and CDR2 is SYGVKD. The CDR3 DNA reads as TGTGCCATCAGTGAAGACAGGGATGGACTCCCCAGCCCCTTCTTC. This translates into CAISEDRDGLPSPFF.

The chain carries TRBV7-9 and TRBJ2-2; 8 bases are shared with TRBD1. The CDR3 extends over 16 amino acids. Germline values: CDR1 SEHNR, CDR2 FQNEAQ (reference sequence). The trim removed 0 bases at V and 7 bases at J, leaving 7 bases unmatched. CDR3 in amino acids: CASSLARQGANGELFF. DNA for the CDR3: TGTGCCAGCAGCTTAGCGCGGCAGGGGGCGAACGGGGAGCTGTTTTTT.